The clone carrying this T cell receptor (beta chain) was observed a few times. This entry is derived from a study of patients and donors after allogeneic stem cell transplantation. In TCRdb, the RT-PCR reads were re-called with MiXCR into one record per CDR3 protein. The table has 800,000 to 1,000,000 distinct CDR3 sequences, over 15% seen once. The CDR3 totals 14 residues. Trimming left V 5 bases short and J 4 bases short, with 14 bases between. The specimen sequenced was blood, either unsorted or a sorted T cell fraction (not recorded which). This sequence joins TRBV12-3 or TRBV12-4 and TRBJ1-1; the D is unclear. The sequence was collected from a human donor who was either an allogeneic HSCT recipient or a stem cell or donor lymphocyte infusion donor (not recorded which). It is not recorded whose cells these are; they may come from a transplant donor. CDR3 sequence reads: CASSASVVGTEAFF. In DNA, the CDR3 is TGTGCCAGCAGTGCGTCTGTGGTGGGCACTGAAGCTTTCTTT.